What follows are 13 T cell receptor beta chains derived from one specimen sequenced in a study of blood T cell repertoires in COVID-19. Produced via immunoSEQ multiplex PCR; TCRdb's table is partial and in-frame only. Altogether some 200,000 clones are present, 85% to 90% being singletons, with the ten largest covering about 4.1%. Sequenced input: peripheral blood. Receptors were obtained from a man aged 50 or older with acute or convalescent COVID-19.

This clone was observed once. The V and J genes are TRBV29-1 and TRBJ1-2; D is perhaps TRBD1 (6 bases). The CDR3 length is 14 residues. V lost 2 bases and J 6 bases, leaving 16 bases between the germline ends. Germline CDR1 SQVTM, CDR2 ANQGSEA. In DNA form, the CDR3 reads TGCAGCGTTGAAAGAGGGGGGGCGCGGAATGGCTACACCTTC. This encodes CSVERGGARNGYTF. Full variable domain (missing parts from reference TRBV29-1 and TRBJ1-2): SAVISQKPSRDICQRGTSLTIQCQVDSQVTMMFWYRQQPGQSLTLIATANQGSEATYESGFVIDKFPISRPNLTFSTLTVSNMSPEDSSIYLCSVERGGARNGYTFGSGTRLTVV.

The table lists this clone with a count of one. This sequence joins TRBV27 and TRBJ2-1, with D possibly being TRBD1 (6 bases). CDR1 is MNHEY, CDR2 SMNVEV, per germline (reference sequence). CDR3 size: 15 residues. Trimming shortened V by 2 bases and J by 6 bases, and 14 bases separated the two germline ends. The CDR3 spells CASSLTISRGNEQFF. CDR3 DNA: TGTGCCAGCAGTTTAACAATAAGCAGGGGCAATGAGCAGTTCTTC.

This clone was recorded a few times. The chain combines TRBV18 with TRBJ2-2, with D possibly TRBD2 on 5 matching bases. This CDR3 has 13 residues. Germline assignment: CDR1 KGHSH and CDR2 LQKENI. V lost 8 bases and J lost 4, with 11 bases in between. CDR3 nucleotides: TGTGCCAGCGGAGAGGGATCCACCGGGGAGCTGTTTTTT. As protein: CASGEGSTGELFF.

This rearrangement joins TRBV18 to TRBJ1-4, with D possibly matching TRBD1 (6 bases). In germline, CDR1 is KGHSH, CDR2 LQKENI. V was clipped by 5 bases and J by 6 bases, with 13 bases between them. The CDR3 has 14 residues. In DNA, the CDR3 is TGTGCCAGCTCAGCGACAGGTTCGGATGAAAAACTGTTTTTT. It translates to CASSATGSDEKLFF.

This sequence joins TRBV10-1 and TRBJ1-4; unclear D gene. Germline-derived CDR1 and CDR2 are WNHNN and SYGVQD (reference sequence). This CDR3 has 13 residues. V was clipped by 4 bases and J by 4 bases, with 7 bases between them. For the CDR3, the DNA is TGCGCCAGCAGTGGGCCAAATAATGAAAAACTGTTTTTT. Translated, it gives CASSGPNNEKLFF.

The V and J genes are TRBV6-5 and TRBJ1-5; the D is unclear. Germline loops: CDR1 MNHEY, CDR2 SVGAGI. Trimming cost V 2 bases and J 6 bases, with 14 bases left between them. The CDR3 runs 15 residues. The CDR3 region is CASSYRRPGPQPQHF. CDR3 nucleotides: TGTGCCAGCAGTTACAGGAGGCCCGGCCCTCAGCCCCAGCATTTT.

This clone is a singleton in its sample. The V gene is TRBV27, the J gene TRBJ1-6; 8 nucleotides match TRBD1. J lost 6 bases, V lost 5 bases, and 3 bases had no gene match. The CDR3 runs to 14 residues. The germline CDR1 and CDR2 sequences are MNHEY and SMNVEV (reference sequence). CDR3 sequence reads: CASSRTGPNSPLHF. The CDR3 bases are TGTGCCAGCAGTCGGACAGGGCCTAATTCACCCCTCCACTTT.

This rearrangement joins TRBV30 to TRBJ1-6; a possible D gene is TRBD1 (6 bases). Germline V gives CDR1 GTSNPN, CDR2 SVGIG (reference sequence). V lost 8 bases and J 6 bases, leaving 17 bases between the germline ends. The CDR3 loop spans 14 amino acids. Here the CDR3 reads CAVNRVRGNSPLHF. The CDR3 DNA follows: TGTGCCGTCAACAGGGTGAGGGGTAATTCACCCCTCCACTTT.

This chain links TRBV18 with TRBJ1-2; D may be TRBD1 (6 bases). The germline V and J ends were trimmed by 0 bases and 4 bases, with 9 bases remaining between them. CDR1 is KGHSH, CDR2 LQKENI, per germline. The CDR3 is 14 amino acids. CDR3: CASSPPTRGYGYTF. The CDR3 coding sequence is TGTGCCAGCTCACCACCGACCAGGGGCTATGGCTACACCTTC.

The chain employs TRBV10-3 and TRBJ1-1; D might be TRBD1 (5 bases). Germline values: CDR1 ENHRY, CDR2 SYGVKD. CDR3 size: 11 residues. Trimming shortened V by 7 bases and J by 4 bases, and 7 bases separated the two germline ends. The CDR3 reads CAITGGTEAFF. As DNA, the CDR3 is TGTGCCATCACGGGGGGCACTGAAGCTTTCTTT.

This sequence joins TRBV29-1 and TRBJ2-7, with D perhaps matching TRBD2 (6 bases). V was pared by 7 bases and J by 7 bases, with 14 bases between. The CDR3 contains 11 residues. Germline CDR1 reads SQVTM; CDR2 reads ANQGSEA. CDR3 in amino acids: CSARDSGEQYF. CDR3 nucleotide sequence: TGCAGCGCGAGGGACTCAGGGGAGCAGTACTTC.

V is TRBV6-5 and J is TRBJ1-1; D perhaps matches TRBD1 (5 bases). Germline lookup yields CDR1 MNHEY and CDR2 SVGAGI. V dropped 6 bases and J dropped 5 bases, with 16 bases sitting between them. The CDR3 spans 14 residues. In DNA, the CDR3 is TGTGCCAGCAGCCCGGGAGGGACTGGGACTGAAGCTTTCTTT. As protein: CASSPGGTGTEAFF.

The chain couples TRBV9 to TRBJ2-3, with 8 bases matching TRBD2. J lost 3 bases, V lost 2 bases, and 8 bases had no gene match. This CDR3 contains 16 residues. Germline lookup yields CDR1 SGDLS and CDR2 YYNGEE. The CDR3 loop reads CASSVRSGGTTDTQYF. The DNA for the CDR3 is TGTGCCAGCAGCGTGAGGAGCGGGGGTACAACAGATACGCAGTATTTT.